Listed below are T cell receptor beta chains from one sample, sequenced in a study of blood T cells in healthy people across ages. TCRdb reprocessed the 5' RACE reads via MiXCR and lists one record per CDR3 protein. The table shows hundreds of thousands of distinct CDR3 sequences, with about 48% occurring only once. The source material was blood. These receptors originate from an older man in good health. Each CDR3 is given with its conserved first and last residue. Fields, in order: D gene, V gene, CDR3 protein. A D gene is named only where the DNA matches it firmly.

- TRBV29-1 CSTSGNRKNNEQFF
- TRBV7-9 CASSSGVSGYIF
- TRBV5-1 CASSYDSYNEQFF
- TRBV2 CASSEPDAYF
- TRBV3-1 CDSSQGGSRSREQYF
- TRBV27 CASSSTGPSSYEQYF
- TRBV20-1 CSASAGSRYAYF
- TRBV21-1 CASSPPGQEETQYF
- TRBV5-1 CASSWGTAEQFF
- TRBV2 CASGRGAGANVLTF
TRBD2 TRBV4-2 CASSQEIGLAQGEQYF
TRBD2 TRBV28 CASSYRGGWSSYNEQFF
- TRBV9 CASSVEAGAPNEPQHF
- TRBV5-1 CASSRGPLNEQFF
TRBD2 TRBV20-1 CSARGLAGAVETQYF
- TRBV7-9 CASSLTVNQPQHF
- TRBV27 CASSVTGANVLTF
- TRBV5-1 CASSVEQETQFF
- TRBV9 CASSGRTRTEQYF
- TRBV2 CASSVQGSYEQYF
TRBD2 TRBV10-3 CAISENGGNIQYF
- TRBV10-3 CAISAGADNQPQHF
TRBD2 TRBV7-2 CASSDKAAGEGDTQYF
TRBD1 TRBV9 CASSPSTGKAGELFF
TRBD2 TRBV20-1 CSASPSTSSLYEQYF
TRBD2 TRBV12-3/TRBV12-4 CASSSGLAGGPRNEQYF
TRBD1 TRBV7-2 CASSHPGRRTGEYYGYTF